The TCR beta chain described here comes from a study of T cells in Graves' hyperthyroidism and ophthalmopathy. The study's findings and limits: The authors' 13 V-J model separated ophthalmopathy from stable hyperthyroidism. For ophthalmopathy, model prediction preceded onset by a median roughly 6.3 months. Appearing also in blood were most of the thyroid clonotypes expanded above 0.001.

On the basis of clinical symptoms, serum thyroxine and TRAb, thyroid ultrasound and orbital computed tomography, diagnoses were made. In its sample, this clonotype was seen many times. The antigen is undetermined. Template material for amplifying TCR beta CDR3 regions consisted of RNA transcripts. Primed by the HTBI set, a first-round RT-PCR was run on the TCR CDR3. TCRdb reanalysed the multiplex PCR reads using MiXCR and keeps one entry per CDR3 protein. The sample has about 510,000 distinct CDR3 sequences; approximately 49% are singletons. With 4 bases removed from V and 3 bases from J, the gap between germline ends came to 13 bases. Germline CDR1 is SQVTM and CDR2 is ANQGSEA. The length of the CDR3 is 13 residues.

The origin of this receptor is an adult woman with Graves' disease, either hyperthyroidism or ophthalmopathy (not recorded which). Material: peripheral blood or thyroid tissue (not recorded which). The chain couples TRBV29-1 to TRBJ2-7; either TRBD1 or TRBD2 may fit D (5 bases each). The CDR3 nucleotides read TGCAGCGTTGGGGTCGAGGGGTACTACGAGCAGTACTTC. It translates to CSVGVEGYYEQYF.